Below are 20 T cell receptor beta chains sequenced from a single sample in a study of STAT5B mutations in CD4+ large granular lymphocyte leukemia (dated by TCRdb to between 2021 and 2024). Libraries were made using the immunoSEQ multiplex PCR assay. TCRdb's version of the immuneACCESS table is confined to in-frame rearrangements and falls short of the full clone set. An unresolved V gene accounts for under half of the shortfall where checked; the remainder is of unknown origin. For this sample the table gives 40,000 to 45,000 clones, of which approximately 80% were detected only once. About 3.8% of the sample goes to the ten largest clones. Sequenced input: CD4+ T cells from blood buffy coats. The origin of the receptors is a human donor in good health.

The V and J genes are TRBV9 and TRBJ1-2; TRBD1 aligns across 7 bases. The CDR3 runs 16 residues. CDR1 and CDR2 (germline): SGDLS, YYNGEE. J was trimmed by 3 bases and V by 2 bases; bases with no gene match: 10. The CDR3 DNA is TGTGCCAGCAGCGTCTCAACAGGGGCTGACTACTATGGCTACACCTTC. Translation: CASSVSTGADYYGYTF.

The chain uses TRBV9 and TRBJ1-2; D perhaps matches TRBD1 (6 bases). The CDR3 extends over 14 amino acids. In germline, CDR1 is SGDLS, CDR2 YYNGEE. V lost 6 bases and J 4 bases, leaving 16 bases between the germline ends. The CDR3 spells CASNQGGQFYGYTF. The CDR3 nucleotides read TGTGCCAGCAACCAGGGCGGACAGTTCTATGGCTACACCTTC. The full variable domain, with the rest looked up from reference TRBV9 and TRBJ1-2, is DSGVTQTPKHLITATGQRVTLRCSPRSGDLSVYWYQQSLDQGLQFLIQYYNGEERAKGNILERFSAQQFPDLHSELNLSSLELGDSALYFCASNQGGQFYGYTFGSGTRLTVV.

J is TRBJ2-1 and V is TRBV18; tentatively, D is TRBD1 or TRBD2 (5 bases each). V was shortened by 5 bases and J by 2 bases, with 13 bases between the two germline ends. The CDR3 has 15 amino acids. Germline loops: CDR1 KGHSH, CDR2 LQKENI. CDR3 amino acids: CASSTSRGAYNEQFF. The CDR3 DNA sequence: TGTGCCAGCTCAACCTCGAGAGGGGCCTACAATGAGCAGTTCTTC.

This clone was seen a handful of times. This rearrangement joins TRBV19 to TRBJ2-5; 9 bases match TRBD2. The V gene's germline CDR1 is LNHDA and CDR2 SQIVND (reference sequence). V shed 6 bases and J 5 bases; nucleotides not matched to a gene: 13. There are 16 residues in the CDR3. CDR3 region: CASRSVGAGGSETQYF. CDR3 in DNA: TGTGCCAGTAGGAGCGTGGGAGCGGGAGGATCGGAGACCCAGTACTTC.

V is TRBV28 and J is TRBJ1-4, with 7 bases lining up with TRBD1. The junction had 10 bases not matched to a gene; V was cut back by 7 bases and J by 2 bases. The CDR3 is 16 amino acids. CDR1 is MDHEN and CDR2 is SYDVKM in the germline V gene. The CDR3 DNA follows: TGTGCCAGCACGAGGGGGCGGCGGAGGACTAATGAAAAACTGTTTTTT. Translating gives CASTRGRRRTNEKLFF.

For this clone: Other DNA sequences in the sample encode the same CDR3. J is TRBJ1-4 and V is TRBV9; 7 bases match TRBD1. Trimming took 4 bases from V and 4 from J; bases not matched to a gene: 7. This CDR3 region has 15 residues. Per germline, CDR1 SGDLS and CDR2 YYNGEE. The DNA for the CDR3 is TGTGCCAGCAGCCCAAGACAGGGTAATAATGAAAAACTGTTTTTT. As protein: CASSPRQGNNEKLFF.

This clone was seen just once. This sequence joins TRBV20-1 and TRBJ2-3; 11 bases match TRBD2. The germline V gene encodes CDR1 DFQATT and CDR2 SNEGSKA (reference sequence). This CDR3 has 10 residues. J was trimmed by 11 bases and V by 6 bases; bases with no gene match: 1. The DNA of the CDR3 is TGCAGTGCCGGACTAGCGGGGCAGTATTTT. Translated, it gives CSAGLAGQYF.

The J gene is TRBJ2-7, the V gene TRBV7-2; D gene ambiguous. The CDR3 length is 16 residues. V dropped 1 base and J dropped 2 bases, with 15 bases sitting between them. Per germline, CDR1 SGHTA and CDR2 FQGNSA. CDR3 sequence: CASSLEDLLGTYEQYF. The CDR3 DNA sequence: TGTGCCAGCAGCTTAGAAGACTTACTCGGAACCTACGAGCAGTACTTC. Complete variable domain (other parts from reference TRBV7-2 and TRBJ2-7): GAGVSQSPSNKVTEKGKDVELRCDPISGHTALYWYRQSLGQGLEFLIYFQGNSAPDKSGLPSDRFSAERTGGSVSTLTIQRTQQEDSAVYLCASSLEDLLGTYEQYFGPGTRLTVT.

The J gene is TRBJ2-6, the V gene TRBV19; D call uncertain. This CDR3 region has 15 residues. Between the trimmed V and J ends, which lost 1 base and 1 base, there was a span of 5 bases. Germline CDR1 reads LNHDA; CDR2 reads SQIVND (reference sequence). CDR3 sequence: CASSIGVSGANVLTF. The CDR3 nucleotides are TGTGCCAGTAGTATAGGGGTTTCTGGGGCCAACGTCCTGACTTTC. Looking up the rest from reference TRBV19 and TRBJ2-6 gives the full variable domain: DGGITQSPKYLFRKEGQNVTLSCEQNLNHDAMYWYRQDPGQGLRLIYYSQIVNDFQKGDIAEGYSVSREKKESFPLTVTSAQKNPTAFYLCASSIGVSGANVLTFGAGSRLTVL.

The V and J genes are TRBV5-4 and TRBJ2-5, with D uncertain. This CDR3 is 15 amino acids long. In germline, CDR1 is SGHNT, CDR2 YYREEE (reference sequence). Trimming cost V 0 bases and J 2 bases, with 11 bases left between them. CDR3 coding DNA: TGTGCCAGCAGCTTGGCCGGCCCCACGCAAGAGACCCAGTACTTC. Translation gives CASSLAGPTQETQYF.

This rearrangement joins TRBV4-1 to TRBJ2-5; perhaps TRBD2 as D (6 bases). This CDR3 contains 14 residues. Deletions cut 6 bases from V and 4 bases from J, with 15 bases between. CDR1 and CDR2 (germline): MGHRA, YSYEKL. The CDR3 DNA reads TGCGCCAGCAGTGACAACGGGGGAGGAGAGACCCAGTACTTC. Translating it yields CASSDNGGGETQYF.

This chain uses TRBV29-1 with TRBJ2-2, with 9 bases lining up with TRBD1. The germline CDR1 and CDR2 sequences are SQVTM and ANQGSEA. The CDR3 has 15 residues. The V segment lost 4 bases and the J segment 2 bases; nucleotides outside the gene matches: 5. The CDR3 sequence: CSVVRTGVNTGELFF. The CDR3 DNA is TGCAGCGTTGTCCGGACAGGGGTTAACACCGGGGAGCTGTTTTTT.

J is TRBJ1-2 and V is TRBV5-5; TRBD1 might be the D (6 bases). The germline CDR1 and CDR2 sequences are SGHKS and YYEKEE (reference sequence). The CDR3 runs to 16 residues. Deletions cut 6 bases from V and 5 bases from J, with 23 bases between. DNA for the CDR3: TGTGCCAGCAACTTAGTTTCCGGTCCCCAGGGGTATGGCTACACCTTC. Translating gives CASNLVSGPQGYGYTF.

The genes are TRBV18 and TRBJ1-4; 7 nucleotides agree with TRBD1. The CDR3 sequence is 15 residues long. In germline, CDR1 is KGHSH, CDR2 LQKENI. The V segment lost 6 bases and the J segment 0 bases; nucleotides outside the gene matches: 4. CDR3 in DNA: TGTGCCAGCTCCCGACAGGGAGCAACTAATGAAAAACTGTTTTTT. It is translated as CASSRQGATNEKLFF. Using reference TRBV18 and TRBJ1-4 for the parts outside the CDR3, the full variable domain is NAGVMQNPRHLVRRRGQEARLRCSPMKGHSHVYWYRQLPEEGLKFMVYLQKENIIDESGMPKERFSAEFPKEGPSILRIQQVVRGDSAAYFCASSRQGATNEKLFFGSGTQLSVL.

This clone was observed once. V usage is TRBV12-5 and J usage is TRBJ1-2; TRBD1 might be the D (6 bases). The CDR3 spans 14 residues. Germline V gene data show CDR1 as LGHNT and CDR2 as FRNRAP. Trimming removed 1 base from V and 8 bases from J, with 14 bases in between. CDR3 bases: TGTGCTAGTGGTTTGGACAGGGCCCCTAGGGGCTACACCTTC. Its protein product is CASGLDRAPRGYTF.

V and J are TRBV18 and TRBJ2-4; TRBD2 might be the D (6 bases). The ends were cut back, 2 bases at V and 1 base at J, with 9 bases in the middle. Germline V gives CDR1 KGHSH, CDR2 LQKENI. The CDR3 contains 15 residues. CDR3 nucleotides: TGTGCCAGCTCACCAGGAGGGAGGGCCAAAAACATTCAGTACTTC. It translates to CASSPGGRAKNIQYF.

CDR3 region: CASSLGQSNQPQHF. For the CDR3, the DNA is TGTGCCAGCAGCCTGGGGCAGAGCAATCAGCCCCAGCATTTT. The V call is TRBV5-8, the J call TRBJ1-5; D perhaps matches TRBD1 (5 bases). Trimming stripped 4 bases from V and 1 base from J, with 9 bases between. The CDR3 spans 14 residues. Germline CDR1 is SGHTS and CDR2 is YDEGEE.

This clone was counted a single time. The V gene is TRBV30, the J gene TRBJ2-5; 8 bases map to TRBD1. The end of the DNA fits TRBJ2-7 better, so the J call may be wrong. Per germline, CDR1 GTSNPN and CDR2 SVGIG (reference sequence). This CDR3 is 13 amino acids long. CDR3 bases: TGTGCCTTCACTACAGGGGGGTCCTACGAGCAGTACTTC. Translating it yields CAFTTGGSYEQYF.

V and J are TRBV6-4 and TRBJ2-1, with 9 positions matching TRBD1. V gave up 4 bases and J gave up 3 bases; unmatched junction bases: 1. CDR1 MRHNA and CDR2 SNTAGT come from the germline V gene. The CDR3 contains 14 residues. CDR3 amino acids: CASSVGQGYNEQFF. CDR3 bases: TGTGCCAGCAGTGTGGGACAGGGCTACAATGAGCAGTTCTTC.

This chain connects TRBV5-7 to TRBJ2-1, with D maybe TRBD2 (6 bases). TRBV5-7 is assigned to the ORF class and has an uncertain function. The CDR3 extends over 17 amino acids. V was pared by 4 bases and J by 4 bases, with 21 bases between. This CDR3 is CASSGGGDGLGYNEQFF. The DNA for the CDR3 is TGTGCCAGCAGCGGCGGCGGGGACGGGTTAGGGTACAATGAGCAGTTCTTC.